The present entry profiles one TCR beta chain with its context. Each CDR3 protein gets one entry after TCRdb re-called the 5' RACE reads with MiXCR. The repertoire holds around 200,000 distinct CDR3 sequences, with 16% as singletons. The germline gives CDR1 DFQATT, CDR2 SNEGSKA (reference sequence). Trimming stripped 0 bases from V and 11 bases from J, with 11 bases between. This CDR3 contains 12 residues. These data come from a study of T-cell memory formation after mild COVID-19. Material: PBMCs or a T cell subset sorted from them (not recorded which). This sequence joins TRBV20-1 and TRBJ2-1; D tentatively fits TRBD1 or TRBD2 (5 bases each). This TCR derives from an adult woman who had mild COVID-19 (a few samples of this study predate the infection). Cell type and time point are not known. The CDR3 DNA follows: TGCAGTGCTAGAGACCAGGGACCCAAGCAGTTCTTC. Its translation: CSARDQGPKQFF.